Listed here are 22 T cell receptor beta chains from one sample, sequenced in a study of radiation and T cells in renal cell carcinoma. The time point denotes: baseline pretreatment blood. Treatment meaning: 15 Gy SBRT to primary tumor, nephrectomy 4 weeks later. Sequencing used immunoSEQ multiplex PCR; TCRdb keeps in-frame clones, though not all of them. This sample has around 140,000 clones, with around 90% found just once. The specimen was blood, collected from a patient whose treatment included radiotherapy and nephrectomy. Receptors were obtained from a woman in her 70s with renal cell carcinoma.

This chain connects TRBV29-1 to TRBJ1-1; tentative D call: TRBD1 (6 bases). The CDR3 consists of 14 residues. Trimming cost V 5 bases and J 2 bases, with 15 bases left between them. Germline loops: CDR1 SQVTM, CDR2 ANQGSEA. The CDR3 is CSVSRTAGNTEAFF. The CDR3 DNA reads TGCAGCGTTAGCCGGACAGCCGGAAACACTGAAGCTTTCTTT.

For this clone: Other nucleotide sequences in the sample specify the same CDR3. V gene TRBV28 combines with J gene TRBJ2-7, with a tentative D call TRBD1 (6 bases). V was pared by 5 bases and J by 4 bases, with 9 bases between. There are 12 residues in the CDR3. CDR1 MDHEN and CDR2 SYDVKM come from the germline V gene. The CDR3 DNA reads TGTGCCAGCAGTCCGGACAGTTACGAGCAGTACTTC. Its translation: CASSPDSYEQYF. Drawing the rest from reference TRBV28 and TRBJ2-7, the complete variable domain is DVKVTQSSRYLVKRTGEKVFLECVQDMDHENMFWYRQDPGLGLRLIYFSYDVKMKEKGDIPEGYSVSREKKERFSLILESASTNQTSMYLCASSPDSYEQYFGPGTRLTVT.

This clone was seen only once. The chain recombines TRBV7-2 with TRBJ2-2, with D unresolved. The germline V gene encodes CDR1 SGHTA and CDR2 FQGNSA. Trimming cost V 7 bases and J 1 base, with 10 bases left between them. The CDR3 length is 14 residues. The CDR3 loop reads CASTLGQNTGELFF. The CDR3 bases are TGTGCCAGCACCCTGGGCCAGAACACCGGGGAGCTGTTTTTT.

J is TRBJ2-3 and V is TRBV7-9; 8 bases line up with TRBD2. The germline CDR1 and CDR2 sequences are SEHNR and FQNEAQ (reference sequence). The CDR3 runs to 15 residues. The V gene end was trimmed by 3 bases and the J gene end by 8 bases; junction bases not matched to a gene: 10. The CDR3 DNA is TGTGCCAGCAGCTTGTCGGGGGGGCTATTAAGTACGCAGTATTTT. Amino acids: CASSLSGGLLSTQYF. Combining the CDR3 with reference TRBV7-9 and TRBJ2-3 gives the whole variable domain DTGVSQNPRHKITKRGQNVTFRCDPISEHNRLYWYRQTLGQGPEFLTYFQNEAQLEKSRLLSDRFSAERPKGSFSTLEIQRTEQGDSAMYLCASSLSGGLLSTQYFGPGTRLTVL.

The CDR3, as DNA: TGTGCCAGCAGCCCCCGGGGACTAGCGGGGGGGCCAAGAGATACGCAGTATTTT. This sequence encodes CASSPRGLAGGPRDTQYF. V and J are TRBV7-2 and TRBJ2-3; 16 bases fit TRBD2. The CDR3 extends over 18 amino acids. CDR1 and CDR2 from the germline V gene are SGHTA and FQGNSA. V shed 5 bases, J shed 5 bases, and the junction held 10 bases outside the gene matches.

This clone has just a few counts. The chain uses TRBV21-1 and TRBJ1-5; the listed D gene, TRBD1, was not tested against the DNA. TRBV21-1 is marked as a pseudogene. The CDR3 loop spans 16 amino acids. CDR3 sequence reads: CASSAEQGSSNQPQHF. For the CDR3, the DNA is TGTGCCAGCAGCGCTGAACAGGGTAGTAGCAATCAGCCCCAGCATTTT.

V and J are TRBV19 and TRBJ1-6; D uncertain. Per the germline V gene, CDR1 is LNHDA and CDR2 is SQIVND (reference sequence). This CDR3 has 15 amino acids. Trimming removed 6 bases from V and 6 bases from J, with 15 bases in between. CDR3 amino acids: CASSRSGSGNSPLHF. CDR3 DNA: TGTGCCAGTAGCCGTTCAGGTTCGGGTAATTCACCCCTCCACTTT.

The chain couples TRBV7-9 to TRBJ2-1, with 7 bases aligning to TRBD2. V was clipped by 3 bases and J by 4 bases; unmatched bases: 6. This CDR3 is 15 amino acids long. Germline V gene data show CDR1 as SEHNR and CDR2 as FQNEAQ (reference sequence). The DNA for the CDR3 is TGTGCCAGCAGCTTCATGACTAGCACGTACAATGAGCAGTTCTTC. Amino acid sequence: CASSFMTSTYNEQFF.

This clone appeared a few times. The V gene is TRBV11-2, the J gene TRBJ2-2, with TRBD1 matching over 9 bases. The germline gives CDR1 SGHAT, CDR2 FQNNGV. The CDR3 sequence is 15 residues long. The ends lost 5 bases at V and 8 bases at J; junction bases unmatched: 9. The CDR3, as DNA: TGTGCCAGCAGCCCTACAGGGGGCAACATAGGGGAGCTGTTTTTT. Its protein product is CASSPTGGNIGELFF.

The chain employs TRBV4-1 and TRBJ1-2; D gene uncertain. Germline V gene data show CDR1 as MGHRA and CDR2 as YSYEKL. V was cut by 0 bases and J by 4 bases, with 15 bases left in between. The CDR3 runs to 16 residues. The chain's CDR3 is CASSQDKGLTLYGYTF. DNA for the CDR3: TGCGCCAGCAGCCAAGACAAGGGCCTCACTCTCTATGGCTACACCTTC.

This clone was recorded once. The chain combines TRBV30 with TRBJ1-2; D gene ambiguous. This CDR3 spans 13 amino acids. Trimming took 5 bases from V and 7 from J, leaving 17 bases between them. CDR1 and CDR2 from the germline V gene are GTSNPN and SVGIG (reference sequence). The CDR3 sequence is CAWYPTGNGGYTF. Written as DNA, the CDR3 is TGTGCCTGGTACCCGACGGGGAATGGTGGCTACACCTTC.

This CDR3 reads CASSVALLRAAPYNEQFF. CDR3 nucleotides: TGTGCCAGCAGCGTAGCGCTGTTAAGGGCGGCCCCCTACAATGAGCAGTTCTTC. V is TRBV9 and J is TRBJ2-1; D uncertain. CDR3 length: 18 residues. Germline CDR1 reads SGDLS; CDR2 reads YYNGEE. Trimming stripped 0 bases from V and 2 bases from J, with 18 bases between.

The rearrangement joins TRBV19 to TRBJ1-1; TRBD1 is a possible D gene (6 bases). V lost 4 bases, J lost 0 bases, and 15 bases lay in between. CDR3 length: 16 amino acids. Germline V gives CDR1 LNHDA, CDR2 SQIVND (reference sequence). The CDR3 sequence is CASSTTGTTMNTEAFF. The CDR3 DNA is TGTGCCAGTAGTACCACCGGGACAACCATGAACACTGAAGCTTTCTTT.

The V gene is TRBV4-2, the J gene TRBJ2-7, with TRBD2 identical over 7 bases. V was clipped by 0 bases and J by 7 bases; unmatched bases: 6. This CDR3 region has 14 residues. Germline values: CDR1 LGHNA, CDR2 YNFKEQ. In nucleotides, the CDR3 is TGTGCCAGCAGCCAAGAGGCAGGGAGGGGAGAGCAGTACTTC. Its translation: CASSQEAGRGEQYF.

The chain uses TRBV29-1 and TRBJ1-3, with D uncertain. CDR1 is SQVTM and CDR2 is ANQGSEA in the germline V gene. V shed 8 bases and J shed 1 base, with 6 bases lying between them. The CDR3 is 11 amino acids. The DNA for the CDR3 is TGCAGCTTTAGGTCTGGAAACACCATATATTTT. This translates into CSFRSGNTIYF.

This chain joins TRBV19 and TRBJ2-4, with 8 bases lining up with TRBD1. The V and J ends lost 4 bases and 6 bases, in that order; junction bases with no gene match: 8. CDR1 and CDR2 (germline): LNHDA, SQIVND (reference sequence). This CDR3 spans 15 amino acids. The CDR3: CASSRGGTGGNIQYF. CDR3 bases: TGTGCCAGTAGTAGGGGCGGGACAGGTGGAAACATTCAGTACTTC.

The chain recombines TRBV19 with TRBJ2-7; 9 bases are shared with TRBD1. The V gene's germline CDR1 is LNHDA and CDR2 SQIVND (reference sequence). This CDR3 is built from 14 residues. The V segment lost 4 bases and the J segment 5 bases; nucleotides outside the gene matches: 6. The CDR3 sequence: CASSTGTGSHEQYF. The CDR3 region has the DNA TGTGCCAGTAGTACCGGGACAGGGAGCCACGAGCAGTACTTC.

V usage is TRBV28 and J usage is TRBJ1-1, with no clear D. V was trimmed by 2 bases and J by 5 bases, leaving 12 bases between them. Germline assignment: CDR1 MDHEN and CDR2 SYDVKM. The CDR3 length is 14 residues. The CDR3 loop is CASSLKGGVTEAFF. CDR3 in DNA: TGTGCCAGCAGTTTAAAGGGCGGGGTTACTGAAGCTTTCTTT.

This chain links TRBV28 with TRBJ2-2; 10 bases align to TRBD2. CDR1 MDHEN and CDR2 SYDVKM come from the germline V gene. The V and J ends lost 5 bases and 7 bases, in that order; junction bases with no gene match: 19. This CDR3 is built from 19 residues. The CDR3 bases are TGTGCCAGCAGTCCCGCGGGGTTTAGCGGGGGGCCCTCCGGCGGGGAGCTGTTTTTT. Amino acids: CASSPAGFSGGPSGGELFF. Full variable domain (remainder filled in from reference TRBV28 and TRBJ2-2): DVKVTQSSRYLVKRTGEKVFLECVQDMDHENMFWYRQDPGLGLRLIYFSYDVKMKEKGDIPEGYSVSREKKERFSLILESASTNQTSMYLCASSPAGFSGGPSGGELFFGEGSRLTVL.

This clone was found once. V and J are TRBV7-9 and TRBJ1-1; unclear D gene. The ends were cut back, 6 bases at V and 3 bases at J, with 14 bases in the middle. This CDR3 comprises 14 residues. Germline-derived CDR1 and CDR2 are SEHNR and FQNEAQ (reference sequence). The chain's CDR3 is CASRRGGRDTEAFF. CDR3 nucleotides: TGTGCCAGCAGACGCGGAGGGAGGGACACTGAAGCTTTCTTT.

The table lists this clone with a count of one. The chain combines TRBV4-1 with TRBJ1-5; a weak D match, TRBD1 (5 bases). This CDR3 contains 15 residues. CDR1 MGHRA and CDR2 YSYEKL come from the germline V gene. With 2 bases removed from V and 5 bases from J, the gap between germline ends came to 13 bases. CDR3: CASSQPDRDDQPQHF. For the CDR3, the DNA is TGCGCCAGCAGCCAACCTGACAGAGACGATCAGCCCCAGCATTTT.

A few counts support this clone. CDR3 region: CASSVEMWNTEAFF. As DNA, the CDR3 is TGCGCCAGCAGCGTGGAGATGTGGAACACTGAAGCTTTCTTT. This chain uses TRBV5-1 with TRBJ1-1; D uncertain. The CDR3 sequence is 14 residues long. Trimming cost V 4 bases and J 1 base, with 11 bases left between them. Per the germline V gene, CDR1 is SGHRS and CDR2 is YFSETQ.